This T cell receptor beta chain was retrieved from a study of PD-1 blockade in classical Hodgkin lymphoma. Study findings and constraints: Lower baseline TCR diversity marked trial partial responders and progressors. Whereas CD4+ TCR diversity had risen significantly by C4D1, CD8+ TCR diversity had not. Newly diagnosed patients were reported to start with lower TCR diversity than healthy donors. Repertoire differences lack defined causes, possibly disease activity or prior therapy.

On this clone: Its specificity is not known.

Sequencing used immunoSEQ multiplex PCR; TCRdb keeps in-frame clones, though not all of them. Here the sample spans some 96,000 clones, just under 95% being singletons. The trim removed 3 bases at V and 2 bases at J, leaving 6 bases unmatched. Germline CDR1 and CDR2: KGHSH and LQKENI. This CDR3 region has 17 residues. All patients experienced relapse after autologous stem cell transplantation, and brentuximab vedotin exposure was variable. Source: peripheral blood mononuclear cells (PBMCs), taken at baseline. This clonotype was sampled from a human donor with classical Hodgkin lymphoma. The gene calls are TRBV18 and TRBJ1-4; 10 bases fit TRBD1. The CDR3 DNA is TGTGCCAGCTCACCCCGACAGGGGGCAGATACTAATGAAAAACTGTTTTTT. Translating gives CASSPRQGADTNEKLFF.